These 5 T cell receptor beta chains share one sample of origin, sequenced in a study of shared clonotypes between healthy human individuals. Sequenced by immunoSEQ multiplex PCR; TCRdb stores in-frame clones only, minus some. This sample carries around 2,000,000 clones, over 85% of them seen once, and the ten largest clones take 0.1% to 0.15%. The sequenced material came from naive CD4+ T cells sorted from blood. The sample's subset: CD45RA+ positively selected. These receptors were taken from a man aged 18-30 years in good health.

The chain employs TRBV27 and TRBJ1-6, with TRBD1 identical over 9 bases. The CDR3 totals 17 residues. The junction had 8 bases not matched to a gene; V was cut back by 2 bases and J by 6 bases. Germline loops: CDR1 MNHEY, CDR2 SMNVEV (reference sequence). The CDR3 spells CASSLPKTDRGNSPLHF. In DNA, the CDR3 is TGTGCCAGCAGTTTACCCAAAACGGACAGGGGTAATTCACCCCTCCACTTT.

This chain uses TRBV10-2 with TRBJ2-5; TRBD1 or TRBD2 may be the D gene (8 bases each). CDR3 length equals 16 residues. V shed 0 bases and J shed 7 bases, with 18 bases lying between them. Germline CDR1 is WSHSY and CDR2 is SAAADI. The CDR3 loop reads CASSESGGDRWATQYF. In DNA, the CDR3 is TGCGCCAGCAGTGAGTCCGGGGGGGACAGGTGGGCGACCCAGTACTTC.

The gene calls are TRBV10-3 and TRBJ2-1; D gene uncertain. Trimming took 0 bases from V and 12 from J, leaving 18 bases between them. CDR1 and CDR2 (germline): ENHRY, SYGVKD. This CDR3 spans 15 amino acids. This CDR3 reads CAISESSPLGGPQFF. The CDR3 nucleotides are TGTGCCATCAGTGAGTCGAGTCCTCTCGGCGGTCCGCAGTTCTTC.

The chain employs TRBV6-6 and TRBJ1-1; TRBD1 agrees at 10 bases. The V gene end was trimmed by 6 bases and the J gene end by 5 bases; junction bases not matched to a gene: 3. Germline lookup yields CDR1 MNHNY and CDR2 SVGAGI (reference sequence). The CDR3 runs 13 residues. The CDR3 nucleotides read TGTGCCAGCAGGAGGACAGGGGGGACTGAAGCTTTCTTT. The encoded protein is CASRRTGGTEAFF.

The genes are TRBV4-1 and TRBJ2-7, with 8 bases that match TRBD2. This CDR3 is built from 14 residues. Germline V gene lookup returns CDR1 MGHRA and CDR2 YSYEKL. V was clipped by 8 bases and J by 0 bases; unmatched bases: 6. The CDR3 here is CASSLAEGSYEQYF. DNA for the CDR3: TGCGCCAGCTCACTAGCGGAGGGCTCCTACGAGCAGTACTTC.